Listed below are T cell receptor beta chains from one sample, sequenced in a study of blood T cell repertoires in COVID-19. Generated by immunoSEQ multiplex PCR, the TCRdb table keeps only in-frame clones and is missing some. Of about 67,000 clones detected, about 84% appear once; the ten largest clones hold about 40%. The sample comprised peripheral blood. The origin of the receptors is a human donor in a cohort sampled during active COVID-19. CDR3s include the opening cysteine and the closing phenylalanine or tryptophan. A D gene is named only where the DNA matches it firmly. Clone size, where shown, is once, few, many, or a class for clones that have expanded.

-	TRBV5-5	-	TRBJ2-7	CASSFGASSYEQYF	TGTGCCAGCAGCTTCGGAGCCAGCTCCTACGAGCAGTACTTC
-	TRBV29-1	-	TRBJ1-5	CSVESGSNQPQHF	TGCAGCGTTGAATCGGGTAGCAATCAGCCCCAGCATTTT
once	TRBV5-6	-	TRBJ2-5	CASSLWGGGPSQYF	TGTGCCAGCAGCTTATGGGGCGGGGGCCCCTCCCAGTACTTC
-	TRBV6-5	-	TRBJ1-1	CASSSGGASNTEAFF	TGTGCCAGCAGTTCTGGGGGCGCGTCGAACACTGAAGCTTTCTTT
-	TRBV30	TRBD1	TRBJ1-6	CAWDRENNSPLHF	TGTGCCTGGGACAGGGAGAACAATTCACCCCTCCACTTT
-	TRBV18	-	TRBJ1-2	CASSSPTESYTF	TGTGCCAGCTCATCGCCGACAGAAAGCTACACCTTC
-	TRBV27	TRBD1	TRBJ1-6	CASSRGTGEAPLHF	TGTGCCAGCAGCCGAGGGACAGGGGAGGCACCCCTCCACTTT
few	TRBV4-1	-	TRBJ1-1	CASSQVSVGARAFF	TGCGCCAGCAGCCAAGTCTCTGTAGGAGCGCGGGCTTTCTTT
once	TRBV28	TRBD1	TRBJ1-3	CASRVPGQGNGNTIYF	TGTGCCAGCAGAGTCCCGGGACAGGGTAACGGAAACACCATATATTTT
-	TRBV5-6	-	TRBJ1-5	CASSLAFGGPVSNQPQHF	TGTGCCAGCAGCTTGGCTTTCGGGGGGCCCGTTAGCAATCAGCCCCAGCATTTT
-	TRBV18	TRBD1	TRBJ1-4	CASSSYSGTGGGRLFF	TGTGCCAGCTCATCGTACTCCGGGACAGGGGGCGGAAGGCTGTTTTTT
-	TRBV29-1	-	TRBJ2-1	CSVDWVQGREQFF	TGCAGCGTTGACTGGGTTCAAGGGAGAGAGCAGTTCTTC
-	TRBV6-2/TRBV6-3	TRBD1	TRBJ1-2	CASSYLTGGSGYTF	TGTGCCAGCAGTTACTTGACAGGGGGAAGTGGCTACACCTTC
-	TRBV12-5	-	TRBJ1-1	CASGLSPGGPLNTEAFF	TGTGCTAGTGGTTTGTCCCCGGGGGGACCCTTGAACACTGAAGCTTTCTTT
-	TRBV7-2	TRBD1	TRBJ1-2	CASSHPADRGRNGYTF	TGTGCCAGCAGCCACCCCGCGGACAGGGGGCGAAATGGCTACACCTTC
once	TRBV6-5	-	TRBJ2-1	CASSYSAGRYSNEQFF	TGTGCCAGCAGTTACTCGGCAGGAAGGTATTCCAATGAGCAGTTCTTC
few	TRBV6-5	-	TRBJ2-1	CASGNRRSSYNEQFF	TGTGCCAGCGGTAACAGGCGGAGCTCCTACAATGAGCAGTTCTTC
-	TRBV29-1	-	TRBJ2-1	CSVGGQSLSYNEQFF	TGCAGCGTTGGAGGGCAGAGTCTCTCCTACAATGAGCAGTTCTTC
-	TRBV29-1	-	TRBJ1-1	CSAKRAGVGTEAFF	TGCAGCGCTAAACGAGCGGGGGTGGGGACTGAAGCTTTCTTT
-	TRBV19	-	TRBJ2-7	CASSRSATYEQYF	TGTGCCAGTAGTAGGTCCGCTACCTACGAGCAGTACTTC
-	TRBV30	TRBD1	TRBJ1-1	CAWSARVTGALKFLTEAFF	TGTGCCTGGAGTGCAAGGGTGACAGGGGCGTTGAAGTTCCTCACTGAAGCTTTCTTT
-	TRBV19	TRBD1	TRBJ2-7	CASTLGQGLTYEQYF	TGTGCCAGTACCTTGGGACAGGGCCTCACCTACGAGCAGTACTTC
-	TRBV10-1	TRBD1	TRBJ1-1	CASSRDRGNTEAFF	TGCGCCAGCAGTCGTGACAGGGGGAACACTGAAGCTTTCTTT
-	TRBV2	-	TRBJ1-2	CASRISDTTKGGYTF	TGTGCCAGCAGAATCAGTGACACAACCAAAGGTGGCTACACCTTC
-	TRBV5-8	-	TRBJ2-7	CASSWGGVGGSYEQYF	TGTGCCAGCAGCTGGGGCGGGGTGGGGGGTTCCTACGAGCAGTACTTC
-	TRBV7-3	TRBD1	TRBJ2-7	CASSSGTGLEQYF	TGTGCCAGCAGCTCGGGGACAGGCCTCGAGCAGTACTTC
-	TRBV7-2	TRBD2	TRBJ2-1	CASSLSGGKANEQFF	TGTGCCAGCAGCTTAAGCGGGGGGAAGGCAAATGAGCAGTTCTTC
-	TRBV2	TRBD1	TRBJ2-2	CASGTGWSTGELFF	TGTGCCAGCGGGACAGGGTGGAGCACCGGGGAGCTGTTTTTT
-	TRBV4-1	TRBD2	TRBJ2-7	CASSQGGERGAYQQYF	TGCGCCAGCAGCCAAGGAGGAGAGCGGGGGGCCTATCAGCAGTACTTC
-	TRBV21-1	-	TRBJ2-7	CASRVSSYEQYF	TGTGCCAGCCGGGTTTCCTCCTACGAGCAGTACTTC
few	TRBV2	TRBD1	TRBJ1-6	CASSRDSGRYSPLHF	TGTGCCAGCAGTAGGGACAGCGGTAGATATTCACCCCTCCACTTT
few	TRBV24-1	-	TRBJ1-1	CATSDGGRGEAFF	TGTGCCACCAGTGATGGGGGGAGGGGTGAAGCTTTCTTT
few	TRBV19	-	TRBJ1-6	CASSTENPVNSPLHF	TGTGCCAGTAGTACCGAAAATCCAGTTAATTCACCCCTCCACTTT
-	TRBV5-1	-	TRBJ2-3	CASSLRGDTSTDTQYF	TGCGCCAGCAGCTTAAGGGGCGACACTAGCACAGATACGCAGTATTTT
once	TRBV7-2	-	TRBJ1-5	CASSRGGDQPQHF	TGTGCCAGCAGTCGGGGGGGGGATCAGCCCCAGCATTTT
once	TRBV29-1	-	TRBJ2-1	CSGRGREKSNEQFF	TGCAGCGGACGGGGACGGGAGAAAAGTAATGAGCAGTTCTTC
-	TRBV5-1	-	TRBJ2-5	CASSQSPGGRETQYF	TGCGCCAGCAGCCAATCCCCGGGGGGCAGGGAGACCCAGTACTTC
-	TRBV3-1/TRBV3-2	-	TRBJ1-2	CASSLSGGGYTF	TGTGCCAGCAGCTTATCCGGCGGAGGCTACACCTTC
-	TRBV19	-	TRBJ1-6	CASSIDQSSASYNSPLHF	TGTGCCAGTAGTATAGATCAATCCAGTGCCTCCTATAATTCACCCCTCCACTTT
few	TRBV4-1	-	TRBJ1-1	CASSQGRPYSPSTEAFF	TGCGCCAGCAGCCAGGGGCGCCCGTACTCTCCCTCCACTGAAGCTTTCTTT
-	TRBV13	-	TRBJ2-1	CASSLGGASYNEQFF	TGTGCCAGCAGCTTAGGGGGGGCGTCCTACAATGAGCAGTTCTTC
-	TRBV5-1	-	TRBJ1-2	CASSFEGAYGYTF	TGCGCCAGCAGCTTTGAGGGTGCCTATGGCTACACCTTC
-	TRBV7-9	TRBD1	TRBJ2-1	CASRKPGQGAYEQFF	TGTGCCAGCAGAAAACCAGGACAGGGGGCCTATGAGCAGTTCTTC
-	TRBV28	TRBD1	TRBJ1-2	CASSPRAGGPANYGYTF	TGTGCCAGCAGTCCCCGGGCAGGGGGCCCCGCTAACTATGGCTACACCTTC
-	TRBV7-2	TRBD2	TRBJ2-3	CASRTSSGGADTQYF	TGTGCCAGCAGGACCTCTAGCGGGGGGGCAGATACGCAGTATTTT
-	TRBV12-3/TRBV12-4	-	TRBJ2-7	CASRSGTYEQYF	TGTGCCAGCAGGTCCGGGACTTACGAGCAGTACTTC
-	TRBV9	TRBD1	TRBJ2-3	CASTRQGRTDTQYF	TGTGCCAGCACCAGACAGGGCCGCACAGATACGCAGTATTTT
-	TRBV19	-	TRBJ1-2	CASSILAGGYTF	TGTGCCAGTAGTATCCTGGCGGGTGGCTACACCTTC
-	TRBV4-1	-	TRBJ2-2	CASSDHTRRGGGELFF	TGCGCCAGCAGCGATCATACAAGGCGGGGCGGCGGGGAGCTGTTTTTT
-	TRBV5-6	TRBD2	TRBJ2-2	CASSFRVLAGAGELFF	TGTGCCAGCAGCTTCAGAGTCCTAGCGGGGGCCGGGGAGCTGTTTTTT
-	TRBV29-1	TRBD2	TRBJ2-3	CSAPTSGGDTQYF	TGCAGCGCCCCGACTAGCGGGGGAGATACGCAGTATTTT
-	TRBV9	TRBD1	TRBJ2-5	CASTDRVGETQYF	TGTGCCAGCACAGACAGGGTTGGGGAGACCCAGTACTTC
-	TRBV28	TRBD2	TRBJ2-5	CASSLSVAVGLAGAQETQYF	TGTGCCAGCAGTTTATCGGTGGCCGTAGGACTAGCGGGGGCCCAAGAGACCCAGTACTTC
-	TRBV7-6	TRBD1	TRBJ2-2	CASSLVGTVNTGELFF	TGTGCCAGCAGCTTAGTAGGGACAGTGAACACCGGGGAGCTGTTTTTT
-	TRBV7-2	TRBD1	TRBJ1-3	CASSTRGLANTIYF	TGTGCCAGCAGCACCAGGGGGCTAGCAAACACCATATATTTT
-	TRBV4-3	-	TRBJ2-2	CASSPGKGDTGELFF	TGCGCCAGCAGCCCCGGGAAGGGGGACACCGGGGAGCTGTTTTTT
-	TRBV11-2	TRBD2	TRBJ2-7	CASSPLAGRHYEQYF	TGTGCCAGCAGCCCACTAGCGGGGCGACACTACGAGCAGTACTTC
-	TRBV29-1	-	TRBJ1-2	CSVENPRGNNYGYTF	TGCAGCGTTGAAAACCCGCGGGGGAATAACTATGGCTACACCTTC
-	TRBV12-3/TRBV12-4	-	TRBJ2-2	CASRPITGELFF	TGTGCCAGCAGACCTATAACCGGGGAGCTGTTTTTT